Below, one T cell receptor (beta chain) is given with its context. Antigen specificity is unknown. The data were taken from a study of chemoradiotherapy in HPV16-positive cancers. Overall study results and limits: Candidate HPV-specific clones and E7-related TCR motifs grew in tumor during treatment.

The repertoire was sequenced with immunoSEQ multiplex PCR; TCRdb's copy has only in-frame clones and lacks some. The data hold about 35,000 clones, with approximately 86% observed a single time. The CDR3 runs 14 residues. V was pared by 3 bases and J by 5 bases, with 13 bases between. Germline-derived CDR1 and CDR2 are SNHLY and FYNNEI. The TCR originated in a human donor with HPV-associated anogenital cancer. This chain joins TRBV2 and TRBJ2-5; no definite D call. Material: blood, obtained from a patient who underwent chemoradiotherapy. The CDR3, as DNA: TGTGCCAGCAGTGAGGGCTCTAAGAGGGAGACCCAGTACTTC. Translated: CASSEGSKRETQYF.